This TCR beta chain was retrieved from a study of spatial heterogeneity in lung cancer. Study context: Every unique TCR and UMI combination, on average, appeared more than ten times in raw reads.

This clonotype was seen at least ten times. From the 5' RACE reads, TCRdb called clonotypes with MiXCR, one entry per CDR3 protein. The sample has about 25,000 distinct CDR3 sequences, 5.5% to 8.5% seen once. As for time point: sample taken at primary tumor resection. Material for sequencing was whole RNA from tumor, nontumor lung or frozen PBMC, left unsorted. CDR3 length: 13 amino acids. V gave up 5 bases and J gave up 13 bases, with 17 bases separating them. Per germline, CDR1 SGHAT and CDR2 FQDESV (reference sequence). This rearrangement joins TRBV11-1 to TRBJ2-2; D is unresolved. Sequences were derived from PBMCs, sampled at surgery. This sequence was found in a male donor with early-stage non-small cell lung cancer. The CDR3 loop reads CASSLTRSQALFF. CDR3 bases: TGTGCCAGCAGCCTTACCAGAAGTCAGGCGCTGTTTTTT.